Listed here is a single TCR beta chain. This sample was taken from a study of blood T cell repertoires in COVID-19. Profiling relied on immunoSEQ multiplex PCR, and the TCRdb table lists in-frame clones only, not all of them. Of about 150,000 clones listed, 88% are singletons. This CDR3 is built from 14 residues. CDR1 and CDR2 (germline): SGHTA, FQGNSA. V was clipped by 4 bases and J by 5 bases; unmatched bases: 6. Sequencing used peripheral blood. The sequence derives from a man in his sixties with active or convalescent COVID-19. This chain connects TRBV7-2 to TRBJ2-5, with 8 nucleotides matching TRBD1. This CDR3 reads CASSSQGAGETQYF. CDR3 sequence (DNA): TGTGCCAGCAGCTCCCAGGGGGCAGGGGAGACCCAGTACTTC.